The source of this T cell receptor beta chain is a study of T cells after yellow fever vaccination. This clonotype was observed a handful of times. 5'RACE template switching added a universal primer site and UMIs to TCR cDNA. A single record per CDR3 protein comes from TCRdb applying MiXCR to the 5' RACE reads. The sample consists of roughly 330,000 distinct CDR3 sequences, 3% to 4.5% of them appearing once. CDR3 length: 13 residues. With 3 bases clipped from V and 6 bases from J, the junction kept 2 bases outside the gene matches. Germline values: CDR1 LNHDA, CDR2 SQIVND (reference sequence). The rearrangement uses TRBV19 and TRBJ1-5, with 7 bases fitting TRBD1. This TCR was sampled from a young man who received the YFV17D yellow fever vaccine. Specimen: PBMCs, collected 5 days after the yellow fever booster vaccination. The CDR3 DNA is TGTGCCAGTAGTATCGCAGGGGGTCAGCCCCAGCATTTT. Translation gives CASSIAGGQPQHF.